This T cell receptor (beta chain) was documented in a study of cytomegalovirus exposure and HLA in healthy donors. 60 Vbeta and 13 Jbeta primers were used in PCR. Produced via immunoSEQ multiplex PCR; TCRdb's table is partial and in-frame only. This sample has 80,000 or so clones, with roughly 69% found just once. Remarks on this clone: What it binds is not known.

Donors consisted of healthy bone marrow donors. Study-wide results and caveats: CMV serostatus was the sole immune exposure data available. Equally common other TCR beta chains were less clonally expanded than HLA-associated ones, a later analysis found. After further analysis at a later stage, 16,951 TCR beta sequences were associated with HLA alleles at 0.05 false discovery rate.

Germline V CDR1 and CDR2: SGHRS, YFSETQ. This CDR3 region has 13 residues. J gave up 5 bases and V 4 bases, and 5 bases lay outside the gene matches. Sequenced: PBMCs. The TCR comes from a woman between 50 and 59 years old in good health and CMV-seropositive. The V gene is TRBV5-1, the J gene TRBJ1-2; 7 bases fit TRBD1. CDR3 in DNA: TGCGCCAGCAGCGGCGGGACAGCGTATGGCTACACCTTC. It translates to CASSGGTAYGYTF. The full variable domain, in which reference TRBV5-1 and TRBJ1-2 provide the parts outside the CDR3, is KAGVTQTPRYLIKTRGQQVTLSCSPISGHRSVSWYQQTPGQGLQFLFEYFSETQRNKGNFPGRFSGRQFSNSRSEMNVSTLELGDSALYLCASSGGTAYGYTFGSGTRLTVV.